This T cell receptor (beta chain) derives from a study of T cell changes during pregnancy in multiple sclerosis. Produced via immunoSEQ multiplex PCR; TCRdb's table is partial and in-frame only. The table includes approximately 50,000 clones, around 90% detected once. Per germline, CDR1 MGHDK and CDR2 SYGVNS. The CDR3 runs to 12 residues. V was pared by 10 bases and J by 1 base, with 9 bases between. The material was CD4+ T cells from peripheral blood mononuclear cells, obtained after pregnancy. The chain combines TRBV25-1 with TRBJ2-3; D gene unclear. The sequence came from a female donor with multiple sclerosis, enrolled in a pregnancy study. The CDR3 DNA follows: TGTGCCACCAGGCGCGGCACAGATACGCAGTATTTT. Its translation: CATRRGTDTQYF.